This TCR beta chain was found in a study of PD-1 blockade in classical Hodgkin lymphoma. Findings and caveats of the study: By C4D1, CD4+ diversity increased significantly, especially in complete responders. Individuals who commenced nivolumab within less than 1 year of ASCT were excluded.

Remarks on this clone: Its antigen is still unknown.

Repertoires were generated with immunoSEQ multiplex PCR, while TCRdb's copy carries only in-frame clones and drops some. The top ten hold roughly 2.2% of the sample, which has roughly 31,000 clones, 85% to 90% seen once. The CDR3 runs to 15 residues. Trimming shortened V by 1 base and J by 6 bases, and 16 bases separated the two germline ends. The V gene's germline CDR1 is LNHDA and CDR2 SQIVND (reference sequence). Every patient had relapsed following autologous stem cell transplantation, and cohorts differed in brentuximab vedotin exposure. From thawed PBMCs, CD4+ T cells were purified using magnetic negative selection. Under best response, outcomes were complete response, partial response or progressive disease.

The input for sequencing was CD4+ T cells from blood, taken at baseline. V and J are TRBV19 and TRBJ2-7, with D perhaps matching TRBD1 (6 bases). The receptor comes from a human donor with classical Hodgkin lymphoma. Here the CDR3 reads CASSIVGAGIAEQYF. CDR3 coding DNA: TGTGCCAGTAGTATAGTGGGGGCAGGGATCGCCGAGCAGTACTTC.